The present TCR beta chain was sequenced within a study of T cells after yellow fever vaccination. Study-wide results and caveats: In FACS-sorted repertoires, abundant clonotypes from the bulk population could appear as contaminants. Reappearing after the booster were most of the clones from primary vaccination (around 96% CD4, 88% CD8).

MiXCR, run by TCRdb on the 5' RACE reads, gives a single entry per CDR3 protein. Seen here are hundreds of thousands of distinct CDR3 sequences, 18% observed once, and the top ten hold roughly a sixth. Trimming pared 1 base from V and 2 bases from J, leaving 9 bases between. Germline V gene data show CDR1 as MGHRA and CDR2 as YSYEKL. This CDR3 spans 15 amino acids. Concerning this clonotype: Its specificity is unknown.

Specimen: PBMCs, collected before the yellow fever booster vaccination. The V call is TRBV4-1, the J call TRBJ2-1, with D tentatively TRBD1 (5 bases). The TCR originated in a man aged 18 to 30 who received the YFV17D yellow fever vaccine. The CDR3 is CASSQGGATYNEQFF. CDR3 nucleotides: TGCGCCAGCAGCCAAGGGGGCGCGACCTACAATGAGCAGTTCTTC.